This TCR beta chain is from a study of early T cells in non-severe SARS-CoV-2 infection (dated by TCRdb to the early 2020s). Regarding the research as a whole: Because TCR sequencing relied on bulk RNA taken from unsorted whole blood, pairing of alpha and beta chains was not possible. What the study reported, not specific to this receptor: VDJdb matching was skewed toward anti-spike CD8 responses, so virus-specific expansions were likely underestimated and private and CD4 specificities were missed.

The library came from 5' RACE. The run used a NextSeq 500. The TCR library protocol attached unique molecular identifiers to individual cDNA molecules to correct for sequencing error and PCR bias. Both TCR alpha and beta chains were sequenced, and tight co-correlation was observed between alpha and beta sequence abundances in each sample. As for the original processing: V gene, J gene and CDR3 annotation of TCR sequences was performed with Decombinator V4. TCRs were defined as expanded if a significant change between any two time points was detected under a Poisson model with p below 0.0001. TCR abundances were normalised to the total number of TCRs sequenced per sample and expressed as counts per million. TRAV1-2 paired with TRAJ12, TRAJ20 or TRAJ33 defined MAIT TCRs, while TRAV10 paired with TRAJ18 defined iNKT TCRs. VDJdb, accessed 1 November 2021, was searched for CMV, EBV and SARS-CoV-2 annotated TCRs, excluding TCRs annotated for multiple antigens. TCRdb handled the public reads itself, with Q25 trimming in fastp and clone calling in MiXCR, and kept productive beta chains. Rows with one shared CDR3 protein collapse into an entry with the most common genes and DNA. The V and J calls come from TCRdb's annotation, not from the publication. In all, the sample holds 100,000 to 150,000 distinct CDR3 sequences, and under 15% of those were seen once. Roughly 22% of the sample is in the top ten clones.

A case-control design nested within a healthcare worker cohort in London, UK, was used, with weekly nasopharyngeal swab PCR tests and blood sampling performed. Healthcare workers were recruited between 23 and 31 March 2020, during the week of the UK lockdown, and were followed weekly for up to roughly 15 weeks. A distance of 16 bases separates the germline ends of V and J, which lose 8 bases and 8 bases respectively. The CDR3 has 13 amino acids, counting the end cysteine and phenylalanine. Only the CDR3 part of the read is kept: 39 bases, read in frame from the first base. In regard to this clonotype: What antigen it recognizes has not been identified. No base qualities exist here, and no much larger clone lies one base off it.

What was sequenced was whole blood. The rearranged chain carries TRBV12-3 or TRBV12-4 and TRBJ2-1, with no confident D gene call. This clonotype was obtained from an adult who was a healthcare worker with PCR-confirmed SARS-CoV-2 infection or an uninfected control (not recorded which). The CDR3 in this case is CASFSSAEDEQFF. The DNA reads TGTGCCAGCTTCTCCAGCGCCGAAGATGAGCAGTTCTTC.